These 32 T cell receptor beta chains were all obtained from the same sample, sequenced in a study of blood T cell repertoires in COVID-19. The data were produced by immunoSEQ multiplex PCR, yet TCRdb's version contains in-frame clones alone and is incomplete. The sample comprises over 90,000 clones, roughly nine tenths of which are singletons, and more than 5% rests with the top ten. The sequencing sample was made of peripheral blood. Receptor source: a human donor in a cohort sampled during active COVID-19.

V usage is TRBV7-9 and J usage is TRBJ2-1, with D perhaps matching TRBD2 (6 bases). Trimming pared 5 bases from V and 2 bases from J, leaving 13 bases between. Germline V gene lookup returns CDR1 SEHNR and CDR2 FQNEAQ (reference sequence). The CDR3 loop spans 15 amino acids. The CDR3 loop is CASSMSLATYNEQFF. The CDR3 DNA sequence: TGTGCCAGCAGCATGTCCCTAGCGACCTACAATGAGCAGTTCTTC.

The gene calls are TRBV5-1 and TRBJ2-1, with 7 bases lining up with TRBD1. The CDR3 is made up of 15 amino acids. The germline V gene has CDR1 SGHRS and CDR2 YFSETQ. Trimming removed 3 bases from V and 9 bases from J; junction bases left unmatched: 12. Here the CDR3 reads CASSYAASDRVEQFF. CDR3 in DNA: TGCGCCAGCAGCTACGCAGCTTCCGACAGGGTTGAGCAGTTCTTC. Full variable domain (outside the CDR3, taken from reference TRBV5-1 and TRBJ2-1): KAGVTQTPRYLIKTRGQQVTLSCSPISGHRSVSWYQQTPGQGLQFLFEYFSETQRNKGNFPGRFSGRQFSNSRSEMNVSTLELGDSALYLCASSYAASDRVEQFFGPGTRLTVL.

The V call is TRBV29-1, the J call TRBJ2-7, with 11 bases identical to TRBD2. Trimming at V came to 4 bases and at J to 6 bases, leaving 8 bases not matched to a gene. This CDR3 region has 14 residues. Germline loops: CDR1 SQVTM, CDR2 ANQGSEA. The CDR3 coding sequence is TGCAGCGTTGGGATAGCGGGGGGGCCTGGCGAGCAGTACTTC. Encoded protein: CSVGIAGGPGEQYF.

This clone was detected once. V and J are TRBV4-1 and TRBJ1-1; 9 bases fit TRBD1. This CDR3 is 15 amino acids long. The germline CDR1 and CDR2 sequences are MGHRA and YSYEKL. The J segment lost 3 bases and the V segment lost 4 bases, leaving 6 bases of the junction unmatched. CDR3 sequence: CASSRPGQGDTEAFF. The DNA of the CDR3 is TGCGCCAGCAGCCGACCGGGACAGGGTGACACTGAAGCTTTCTTT.

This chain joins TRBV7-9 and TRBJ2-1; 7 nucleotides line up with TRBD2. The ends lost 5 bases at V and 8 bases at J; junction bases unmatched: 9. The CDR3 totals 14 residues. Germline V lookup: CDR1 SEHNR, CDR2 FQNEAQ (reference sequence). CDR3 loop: CASSPFSSGHEQFF. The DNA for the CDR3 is TGTGCCAGCAGCCCCTTTTCTAGCGGACATGAGCAGTTCTTC.

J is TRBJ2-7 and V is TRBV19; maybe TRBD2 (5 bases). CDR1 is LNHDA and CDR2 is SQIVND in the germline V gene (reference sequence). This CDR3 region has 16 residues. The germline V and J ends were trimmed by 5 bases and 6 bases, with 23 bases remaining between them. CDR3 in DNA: TGTGCCAGTAGTTGGTCTTCGGGGAAGGTTTCCACCGAGCAGTACTTC. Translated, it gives CASSWSSGKVSTEQYF.

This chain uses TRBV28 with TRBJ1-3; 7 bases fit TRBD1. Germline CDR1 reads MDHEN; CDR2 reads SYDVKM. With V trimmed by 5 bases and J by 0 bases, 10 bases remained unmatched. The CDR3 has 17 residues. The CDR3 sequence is CASSPTGTAPSGNTIYF. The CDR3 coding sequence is TGTGCCAGCAGTCCCACCGGGACAGCACCCTCTGGAAACACCATATATTTT.

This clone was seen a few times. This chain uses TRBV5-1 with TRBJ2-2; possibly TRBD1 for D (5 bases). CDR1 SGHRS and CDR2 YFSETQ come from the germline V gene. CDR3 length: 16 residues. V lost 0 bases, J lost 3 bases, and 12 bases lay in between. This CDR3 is CASSLVVQGYTGELFF. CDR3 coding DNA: TGCGCCAGCAGCTTGGTCGTTCAGGGATACACCGGGGAGCTGTTTTTT.

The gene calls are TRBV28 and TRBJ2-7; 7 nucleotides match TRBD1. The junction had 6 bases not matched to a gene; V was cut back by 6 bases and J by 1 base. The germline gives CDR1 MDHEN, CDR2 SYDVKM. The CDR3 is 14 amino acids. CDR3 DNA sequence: TGTGCCAGCAGGCCCCAGGGGGAATCCTACGAGCAGTACTTC. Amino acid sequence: CASRPQGESYEQYF.

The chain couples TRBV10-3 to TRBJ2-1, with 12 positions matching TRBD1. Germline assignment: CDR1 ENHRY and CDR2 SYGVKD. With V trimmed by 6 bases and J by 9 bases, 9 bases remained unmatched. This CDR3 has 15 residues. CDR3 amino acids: CAIRPGTGGLSEQFF. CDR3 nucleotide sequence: TGTGCCATCAGACCCGGGACAGGGGGCTTGAGTGAGCAGTTCTTC.

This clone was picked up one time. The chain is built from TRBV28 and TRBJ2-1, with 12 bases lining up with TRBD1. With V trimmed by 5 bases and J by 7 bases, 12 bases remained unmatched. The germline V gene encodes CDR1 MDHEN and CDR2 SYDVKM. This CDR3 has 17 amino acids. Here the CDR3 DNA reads TGTGCCAGCAGTGTGGGACAGGGGGCTATTTTTGGGAATGAGCAGTTCTTC. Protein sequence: CASSVGQGAIFGNEQFF. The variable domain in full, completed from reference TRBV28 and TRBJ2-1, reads DVKVTQSSRYLVKRTGEKVFLECVQDMDHENMFWYRQDPGLGLRLIYFSYDVKMKEKGDIPEGYSVSREKKERFSLILESASTNQTSMYLCASSVGQGAIFGNEQFFGPGTRLTVL.

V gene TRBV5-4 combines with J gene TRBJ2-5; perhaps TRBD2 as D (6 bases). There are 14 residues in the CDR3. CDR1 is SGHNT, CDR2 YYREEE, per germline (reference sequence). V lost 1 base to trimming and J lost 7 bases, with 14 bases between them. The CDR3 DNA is TGTGCCAGCAGCTTGTGGGGGGAGCAATGGACCCAGTACTTC. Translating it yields CASSLWGEQWTQYF.

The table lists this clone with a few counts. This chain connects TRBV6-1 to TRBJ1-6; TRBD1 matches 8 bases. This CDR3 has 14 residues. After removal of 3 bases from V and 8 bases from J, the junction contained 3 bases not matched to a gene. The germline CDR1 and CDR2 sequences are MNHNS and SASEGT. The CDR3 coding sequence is TGTGCCAGCAGTGACCCAGGGGGCCATTCACCCCTCCACTTT. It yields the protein CASSDPGGHSPLHF.

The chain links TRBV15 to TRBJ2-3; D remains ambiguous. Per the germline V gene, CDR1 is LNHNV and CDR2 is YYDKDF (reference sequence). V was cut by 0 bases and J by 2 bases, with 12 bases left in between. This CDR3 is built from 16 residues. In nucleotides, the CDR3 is TGTGCCACCAGCAGAGAGGCCTACAGCCCCACAGATACGCAGTATTTT. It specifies CATSREAYSPTDTQYF.

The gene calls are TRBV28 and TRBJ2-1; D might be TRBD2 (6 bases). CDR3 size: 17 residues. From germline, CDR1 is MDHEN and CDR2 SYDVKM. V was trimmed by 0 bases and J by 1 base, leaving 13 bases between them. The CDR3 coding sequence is TGTGCCAGCAGTTTATGGTCCCAGCGGGCTTCCTACAATGAGCAGTTCTTC. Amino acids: CASSLWSQRASYNEQFF.

CDR3 sequence (DNA): TGTGCCAGCAGTTGGTCCGGGACAGGGGCGGGTGGGGCCAACGTCCTGACTTTC. Its protein is CASSWSGTGAGGANVLTF. This sequence joins TRBV27 and TRBJ2-6, with 10 nucleotides matching TRBD1. Losses at the gene ends were 4 bases for V and 3 bases for J; bases not matched to a gene: 9. The CDR3 runs 18 residues. The germline V gene has CDR1 MNHEY and CDR2 SMNVEV (reference sequence). Full variable domain (outside the CDR3, taken from reference TRBV27 and TRBJ2-6): EAQVTQNPRYLITVTGKKLTVTCSQNMNHEYMSWYRQDPGLGLRQIYYSMNVEVTDKGDVPEGYKVSRKEKRNFPLILESPSPNQTSLYFCASSWSGTGAGGANVLTFGAGSRLTVL.

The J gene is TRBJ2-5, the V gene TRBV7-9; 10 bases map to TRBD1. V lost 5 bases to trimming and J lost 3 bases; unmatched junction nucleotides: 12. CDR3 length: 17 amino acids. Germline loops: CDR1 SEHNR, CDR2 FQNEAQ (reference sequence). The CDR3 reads CASSAGTGVGTKETQYF. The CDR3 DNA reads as TGTGCCAGCAGCGCCGGGACAGGGGTCGGGACGAAAGAGACCCAGTACTTC.

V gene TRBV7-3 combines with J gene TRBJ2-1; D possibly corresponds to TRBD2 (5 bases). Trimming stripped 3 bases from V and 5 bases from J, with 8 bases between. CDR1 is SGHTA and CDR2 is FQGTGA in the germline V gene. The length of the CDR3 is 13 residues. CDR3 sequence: CASSFGIHNEQFF. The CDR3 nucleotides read TGTGCCAGCAGCTTCGGGATCCACAATGAGCAGTTCTTC.

Here the CDR3 DNA reads TGTGCAAGTCGCTTAGAAATGACGGACAGGGGCAATTCCTACGAGCAGTACTTC. Residues: CASRLEMTDRGNSYEQYF. The genes are TRBV12-2 and TRBJ2-7; no DNA check was done on the table's D call, TRBD1. TRBV12-2 is labeled a pseudogene. This CDR3 comprises 18 residues.

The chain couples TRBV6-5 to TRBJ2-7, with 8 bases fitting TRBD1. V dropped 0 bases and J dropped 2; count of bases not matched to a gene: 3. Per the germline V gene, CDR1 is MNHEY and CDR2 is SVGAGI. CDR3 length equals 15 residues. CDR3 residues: CASSYSVTGAYEQYF. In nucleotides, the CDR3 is TGTGCCAGCAGTTACTCTGTGACAGGGGCCTACGAGCAGTACTTC.

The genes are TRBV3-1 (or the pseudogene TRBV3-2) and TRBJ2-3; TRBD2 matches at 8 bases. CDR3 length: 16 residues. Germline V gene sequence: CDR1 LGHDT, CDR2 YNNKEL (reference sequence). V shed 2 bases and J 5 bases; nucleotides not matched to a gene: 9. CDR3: CASSQMKSGGQDTQYF. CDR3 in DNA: TGTGCCAGCAGCCAAATGAAAAGCGGGGGACAAGATACGCAGTATTTT.

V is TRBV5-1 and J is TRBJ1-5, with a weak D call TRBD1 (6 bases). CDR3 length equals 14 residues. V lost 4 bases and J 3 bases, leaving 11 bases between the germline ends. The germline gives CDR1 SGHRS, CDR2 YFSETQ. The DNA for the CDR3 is TGCGCCAGCAGCCTTGGACAGAACAATCAGCCCCAGCATTTT. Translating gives CASSLGQNNQPQHF.

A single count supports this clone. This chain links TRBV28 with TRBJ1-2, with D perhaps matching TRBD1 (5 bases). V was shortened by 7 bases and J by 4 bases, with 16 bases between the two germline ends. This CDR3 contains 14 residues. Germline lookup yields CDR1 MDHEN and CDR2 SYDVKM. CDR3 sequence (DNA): TGTGCCAGCACCTCGCTGGGGGGGGGCTATGGCTACACCTTC. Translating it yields CASTSLGGGYGYTF.

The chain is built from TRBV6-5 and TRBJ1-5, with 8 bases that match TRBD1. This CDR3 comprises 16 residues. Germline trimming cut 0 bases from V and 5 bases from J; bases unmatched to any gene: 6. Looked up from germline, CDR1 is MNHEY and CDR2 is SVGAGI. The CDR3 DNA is TGTGCCAGCAGTTACTCGTTCAGGGGGCCGGATCAGCCCCAGCATTTT. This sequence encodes CASSYSFRGPDQPQHF.

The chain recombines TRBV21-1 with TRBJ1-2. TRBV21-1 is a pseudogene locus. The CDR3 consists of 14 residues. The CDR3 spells CASSPRLLGYGYTF. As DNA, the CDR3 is TGTGCCAGCAGCCCCCGTCTCCTAGGCTATGGCTACACCTTC.

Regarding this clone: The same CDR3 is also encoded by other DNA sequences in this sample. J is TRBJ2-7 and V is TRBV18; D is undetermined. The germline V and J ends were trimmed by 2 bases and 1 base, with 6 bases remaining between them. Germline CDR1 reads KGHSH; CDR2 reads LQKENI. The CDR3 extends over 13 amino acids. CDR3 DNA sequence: TGTGCCAGCTCACCAGGCAGTTCCTACGAGCAGTACTTC. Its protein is CASSPGSSYEQYF.

The chain's CDR3 is CASSQDSGISEGYTF. The DNA of the CDR3 is TGTGCCAGCAGCCAAGATTCAGGGATTTCGGAGGGCTACACCTTC. The chain recombines TRBV4-2 with TRBJ1-2, with D perhaps TRBD1 (5 bases). CDR1 is LGHNA and CDR2 is YNFKEQ in the germline V gene. The CDR3 is 15 residues long. Trimming took 0 bases from V and 8 from J, leaving 16 bases between them.

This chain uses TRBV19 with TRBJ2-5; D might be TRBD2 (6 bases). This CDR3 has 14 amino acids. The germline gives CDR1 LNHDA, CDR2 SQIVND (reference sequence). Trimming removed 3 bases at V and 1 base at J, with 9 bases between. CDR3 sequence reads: CASSIGLIQETQYF. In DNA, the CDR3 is TGTGCCAGTAGTATCGGACTAATCCAAGAGACCCAGTACTTC.

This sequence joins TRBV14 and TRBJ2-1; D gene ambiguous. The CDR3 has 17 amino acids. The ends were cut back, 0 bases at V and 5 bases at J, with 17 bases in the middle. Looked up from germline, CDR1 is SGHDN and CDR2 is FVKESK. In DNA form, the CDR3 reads TGTGCCAGCAGCCAAGATCAGGCTGCCCCCATCGACAATGAGCAGTTCTTC. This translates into CASSQDQAAPIDNEQFF.

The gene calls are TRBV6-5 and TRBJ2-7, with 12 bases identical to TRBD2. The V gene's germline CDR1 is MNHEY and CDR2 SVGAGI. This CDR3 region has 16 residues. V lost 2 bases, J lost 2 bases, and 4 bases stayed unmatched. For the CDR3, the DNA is TGTGCCAGCAGTTACCAGGGGACTAGCGGGCCCTACGAGCAGTACTTC. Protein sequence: CASSYQGTSGPYEQYF.

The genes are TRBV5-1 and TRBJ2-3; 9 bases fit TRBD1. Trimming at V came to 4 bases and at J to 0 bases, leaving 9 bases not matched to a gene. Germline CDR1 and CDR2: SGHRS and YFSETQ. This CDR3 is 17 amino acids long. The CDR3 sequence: CASSPTGQGISTDTQYF. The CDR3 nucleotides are TGCGCCAGCAGCCCAACGGGACAGGGAATTAGCACAGATACGCAGTATTTT.

CDR3 sequence (DNA): TGCGCCAGCAGCTTGTCGCAGTTCAATTACGAGCAGTACTTC. Translation: CASSLSQFNYEQYF. The chain combines TRBV5-1 with TRBJ2-7; D remains ambiguous. Per germline, CDR1 SGHRS and CDR2 YFSETQ. The CDR3 is made up of 14 amino acids. Trimming removed 1 base at V and 4 bases at J, with 12 bases between.